This passage covers 28 T cell receptor beta chains from one sample sequenced in a study of T cells in tuberculosis. Sequencing used immunoSEQ multiplex PCR; TCRdb keeps in-frame clones, though not all of them. The repertoire holds around 30,000 clones, 92% seen once, with 6.5% to 7% in the top ten. Time point of the sample: new active TB diagnosis, blood taken before or within 7 days of starting treatment. The sample consisted of PBMCs, taken at tuberculosis diagnosis. These receptors were obtained from an adult with tuberculosis.

This chain's CDR3 is CSVPGEKNTEAFF. The CDR3 DNA is TGCAGCGTCCCAGGGGAGAAGAACACTGAAGCTTTCTTT. The chain is built from TRBV29-1 and TRBJ1-1, with D possibly matching TRBD1 (6 bases). The V end was cut by 6 bases, the J end by 1 base, with 12 bases between. CDR1 is SQVTM, CDR2 ANQGSEA, per germline. This CDR3 comprises 13 residues.

The rearrangement links TRBV11-2 to TRBJ2-3; TRBD2 matches 9 bases. V gave up 6 bases and J gave up 0 bases; unmatched junction bases: 13. Germline CDR1 and CDR2: SGHAT and FQNNGV. This CDR3 has 18 amino acids. As DNA, the CDR3 is TGTGCCAGCAGACCCCTAGCGGGAAGGGTCCAGAGCACAGATACGCAGTATTTT. It yields the protein CASRPLAGRVQSTDTQYF.

The rearrangement links TRBV7-9 to TRBJ2-1; 8 bases line up with TRBD2. The J segment lost 4 bases and the V segment lost 4 bases, leaving 6 bases of the junction unmatched. Per the germline V gene, CDR1 is SEHNR and CDR2 is FQNEAQ (reference sequence). The CDR3 has 15 amino acids. The CDR3 DNA is TGTGCCAGCAGCTCAAACAGCGGGAGTTACAATGAGCAGTTCTTC. Translating it yields CASSSNSGSYNEQFF.

The chain is built from TRBV9 and TRBJ1-3; tentatively, D is TRBD1 (5 bases). This CDR3 region has 16 residues. CDR1 is SGDLS and CDR2 is YYNGEE in the germline V gene. V lost 4 bases and J 2 bases, leaving 16 bases between the germline ends. CDR3 sequence reads: CASSPPPQGTGNTIYF. The CDR3 nucleotides read TGTGCCAGCAGCCCCCCACCCCAGGGAACTGGAAACACCATATATTTT.

This clone occurred once. This CDR3 reads CASSLTGALHF. The CDR3 DNA is TGCGCCAGCAGCTTGACGGGGGCCCTCCACTTT. The chain joins TRBV5-1 to TRBJ1-6, with D possibly TRBD1 on 5 matching bases. The V end was cut by 1 base, the J end by 14 bases, with 7 bases between. Germline CDR1 reads SGHRS; CDR2 reads YFSETQ. The CDR3 extends over 11 amino acids.

The gene calls are TRBV10-3 and TRBJ2-1; TRBD2 matches 13 bases. Germline values: CDR1 ENHRY, CDR2 SYGVKD. The V gene end was trimmed by 4 bases and the J gene end by 6 bases; junction bases not matched to a gene: 9. CDR3 length equals 17 residues. CDR3 sequence reads: CAISGPTSGGYSNEQFF. In nucleotides, the CDR3 is TGTGCCATCAGTGGGCCGACTAGCGGGGGGTATAGCAATGAGCAGTTCTTC.

The V call is TRBV5-6, the J call TRBJ2-3, with a possible D match to TRBD2 (6 bases). This CDR3 has 14 residues. Germline CDR1 reads SGHDT; CDR2 reads YYEEEE. Trimming pared 5 bases from V and 4 bases from J, leaving 14 bases between. Here the CDR3 DNA reads TGTGCCAGCAGGAGGGAGGCCCAGGCAGATACGCAGTATTTT. Amino acids: CASRREAQADTQYF.

The rearrangement uses TRBV10-3 and TRBJ2-2, with D uncertain. The ends were cut back, 7 bases at V and 0 bases at J, with 6 bases in the middle. Per the germline V gene, CDR1 is ENHRY and CDR2 is SYGVKD. The CDR3 consists of 13 residues. The CDR3 sequence: CAITTANTGELFF. The CDR3 DNA reads TGTGCCATCACTACCGCGAACACCGGGGAGCTGTTTTTT.

The chain links TRBV30 to TRBJ2-3; 9 nucleotides align to TRBD2. The trim removed 5 bases at V and 0 bases at J, leaving 6 bases unmatched. The CDR3 extends over 15 amino acids. Per the germline V gene, CDR1 is GTSNPN and CDR2 is SVGIG (reference sequence). For the CDR3, the DNA is TGTGCCTGGGGTACGACTAGCGGTAGCACAGATACGCAGTATTTT. As protein: CAWGTTSGSTDTQYF.

V is TRBV19 and J is TRBJ2-7; 10 bases map to TRBD1. There are 14 residues in the CDR3. The V gene's germline CDR1 is LNHDA and CDR2 SQIVND (reference sequence). J gave up 6 bases and V 7 bases, and 9 bases lay outside the gene matches. DNA for the CDR3: TGTGCCAGTACCCCTGGGACAGGGGCCCCCGAGCAGTACTTC. Residues: CASTPGTGAPEQYF.

The gene calls are TRBV7-2 and TRBJ1-4; possibly TRBD1 for D (6 bases). The CDR3 is made up of 16 amino acids. The germline V gene has CDR1 SGHTA and CDR2 FQGNSA. V was trimmed by 4 bases and J by 5 bases, leaving 17 bases between them. Here the CDR3 DNA reads TGTGCCAGCAGCTCGGGACCCACAGGGCCAAATGAAAAACTGTTTTTT. This encodes CASSSGPTGPNEKLFF.

This clone has a handful of counts. The V gene is TRBV6-1, the J gene TRBJ2-1, with TRBD2 as a possible D gene (5 bases). The V end lost 2 bases, the J end lost 9 bases, and 14 bases lay between the germline ends. From germline, CDR1 is MNHNS and CDR2 SASEGT. CDR3 length equals 14 residues. CDR3 sequence reads: CASSEYVSGSEQFF. CDR3 DNA sequence: TGTGCCAGCAGTGAATACGTTTCGGGATCTGAGCAGTTCTTC.

This chain links TRBV29-1 with TRBJ2-1; D might be TRBD2 (5 bases). CDR3 length: 16 amino acids. V lost 0 bases to trimming and J lost 4 bases, with 16 bases between them. Germline-derived CDR1 and CDR2 are SQVTM and ANQGSEA. CDR3 in amino acids: CSVEDGGLVEYNEQFF. The CDR3 DNA reads TGCAGCGTTGAAGATGGAGGCCTAGTAGAATACAATGAGCAGTTCTTC.

V usage is TRBV28 and J usage is TRBJ2-1; a weak D match, TRBD2 (5 bases). The germline V gene has CDR1 MDHEN and CDR2 SYDVKM. This CDR3 comprises 15 residues. Trimming removed 6 bases from V and 4 bases from J, with 16 bases in between. The chain's CDR3 is CASSLVEDSYNEQFF. The CDR3 DNA reads as TGTGCCAGCAGCCTGGTGGAGGACTCGTACAATGAGCAGTTCTTC.

The V and J genes are TRBV5-6 and TRBJ2-7; possibly TRBD1 for D (6 bases). CDR3 size: 15 residues. In germline, CDR1 is SGHDT, CDR2 YYEEEE. Trimming shortened V by 4 bases and J by 2 bases, and 16 bases separated the two germline ends. CDR3 bases: TGTGCCAGCAGCCCGCGGACAGTCGGTGCCTACGAGCAGTACTTC. Its protein is CASSPRTVGAYEQYF.

This clone was detected only a few times. The V call is TRBV30, the J call TRBJ2-1, with 8 bases matching TRBD2. V shed 6 bases, J shed 3 bases, and the junction held 7 bases outside the gene matches. Looked up from germline, CDR1 is GTSNPN and CDR2 is SVGIG (reference sequence). The CDR3 extends over 14 amino acids. The CDR3 nucleotides read TGTGCCTGTCAGACGGGGGGGATCTACAATGAGCAGTTCTTC. It specifies CACQTGGIYNEQFF. Combining the CDR3 with reference TRBV30 and TRBJ2-1 gives the whole variable domain SQTIHQWPATLVQPVGSPLSLECTVEGTSNPNLYWYRQAAGRGLQLLFYSVGIGQISSEVPQNLSASRPQDRQFILSSKKLLLSDSGFYLCACQTGGIYNEQFFGPGTRLTVL.

The rearrangement joins TRBV13 to TRBJ1-3, with unresolved D. CDR1 and CDR2 from the germline V gene are PRHDT and FYEKMQ (reference sequence). Trimming cost V 5 bases and J 4 bases, with 9 bases left between them. The CDR3 consists of 13 residues. The CDR3 reads CASSTGSGNTIYF. As DNA, the CDR3 is TGTGCCAGCAGCACGGGGAGCGGAAACACCATATATTTT.

V and J are TRBV2 and TRBJ1-2; 9 bases line up with TRBD1. V lost 5 bases, J lost 2 bases, and 6 bases stayed unmatched. This CDR3 is 15 amino acids long. Germline lookup yields CDR1 SNHLY and CDR2 FYNNEI. The CDR3 sequence is CASSRPGQGNYGYTF. CDR3 nucleotide sequence: TGTGCCAGCAGTCGACCGGGACAGGGAAACTATGGCTACACCTTC.

The chain couples TRBV19 to TRBJ1-2; tentative D call: TRBD1 (6 bases). The CDR3 covers 14 residues. V lost 5 bases, J lost 4 bases, and 14 bases lay in between. Looked up from germline, CDR1 is LNHDA and CDR2 is SQIVND (reference sequence). For the CDR3, the DNA is TGTGCCAGTAGTGGGTCGACAGGCCCCTATGGCTACACCTTC. The encoded protein is CASSGSTGPYGYTF.

This chain connects TRBV29-1 to TRBJ2-7; 8 nucleotides line up with TRBD2. The ends lost 8 bases at V and 6 bases at J; junction bases unmatched: 9. Germline-derived CDR1 and CDR2 are SQVTM and ANQGSEA. The length of the CDR3 is 12 residues. CDR3 bases: TGCAGCACACGGACTAGCCGGGGCGAGCAGTACTTC. This encodes CSTRTSRGEQYF.

This clone occurred once. The chain combines TRBV5-6 with TRBJ2-5; D is possibly TRBD2 (6 bases). With 4 bases removed from V and 5 bases from J, the gap between germline ends came to 18 bases. There are 15 residues in the CDR3. Per the germline V gene, CDR1 is SGHDT and CDR2 is YYEEEE. CDR3 protein: CASSLGTSPRETQYF. The CDR3, as DNA: TGTGCCAGCAGCCTCGGGACTTCCCCTCGGGAGACCCAGTACTTC.

This CDR3 is CASSSQTGGDEKLFF. As DNA, the CDR3 is TGTGCCAGCAGCTCTCAGACAGGGGGAGATGAAAAACTGTTTTTT. The chain links TRBV7-6 to TRBJ1-4; TRBD1 matches 9 bases. V dropped 4 bases and J dropped 6; count of bases not matched to a gene: 6. Germline CDR1 SGHVS, CDR2 FNYEAQ. The length of the CDR3 is 15 residues.

V usage is TRBV7-9 and J usage is TRBJ2-3, with TRBD1 matching over 9 bases. After removal of 5 bases from V and 4 bases from J, the junction contained 7 bases not matched to a gene. The CDR3 runs to 15 residues. The germline V gene has CDR1 SEHNR and CDR2 FQNEAQ (reference sequence). In DNA, the CDR3 is TGTGCCAGCAGCCTGGACAGGGGAGAGGCAGATACGCAGTATTTT. Encoded protein: CASSLDRGEADTQYF.

This chain joins TRBV2 and TRBJ2-2; TRBD2 matches at 11 bases. V lost 7 bases and J lost 4; bases outside the gene matches: 11. This CDR3 contains 17 residues. The V gene's germline CDR1 is SNHLY and CDR2 FYNNEI. The CDR3 coding sequence is TGTGCCAGCACTGGGGAACTAGCGGGGGAGGCCACCGGGGAGCTGTTTTTT. Its translation: CASTGELAGEATGELFF.

This clone was observed once. V and J are TRBV29-1 and TRBJ1-2; D ambiguous. With 5 bases removed from V and 6 bases from J, the gap between germline ends came to 13 bases. This CDR3 region has 12 residues. In germline, CDR1 is SQVTM, CDR2 ANQGSEA. The CDR3 here is CSVKHISHGYTF. Written as DNA, the CDR3 is TGCAGCGTTAAACACATATCACATGGCTACACCTTC.

The rearrangement uses TRBV7-2 and TRBJ1-3; D is uncertain. The V gene lost 5 bases and the J gene lost 0 bases, with 11 bases spanning the gap. This CDR3 contains 15 residues. Germline CDR1 is SGHTA and CDR2 is FQGNSA. The CDR3 DNA reads TGTGCCAGCAGCCCCACACCAGTCTCTGGAAACACCATATATTTT. This translates into CASSPTPVSGNTIYF. The entire variable domain, with the rest obtained from reference TRBV7-2 and TRBJ1-3, is as follows: GAGVSQSPSNKVTEKGKDVELRCDPISGHTALYWYRQSLGQGLEFLIYFQGNSAPDKSGLPSDRFSAERTGGSVSTLTIQRTQQEDSAVYLCASSPTPVSGNTIYFGEGSWLTVV.

The V gene is TRBV9, the J gene TRBJ2-1; 13 positions agree with TRBD2. The CDR3 consists of 19 residues. CDR1 is SGDLS, CDR2 YYNGEE, per germline. After removal of 4 bases from V and 2 bases from J, the junction contained 12 bases not matched to a gene. The DNA for the CDR3 is TGTGCCAGCAGCACAGGGACTAGCGGGGATCCCTACGCCTACAATGAGCAGTTCTTC. Residues: CASSTGTSGDPYAYNEQFF. Filled out from reference TRBV9 and TRBJ2-1, the complete variable domain reads DSGVTQTPKHLITATGQRVTLRCSPRSGDLSVYWYQQSLDQGLQFLIQYYNGEERAKGNILERFSAQQFPDLHSELNLSSLELGDSALYFCASSTGTSGDPYAYNEQFFGPGTRLTVL.

This chain links TRBV5-1 with TRBJ1-4; 9 bases agree with TRBD1. Germline loops: CDR1 SGHRS, CDR2 YFSETQ. J gave up 7 bases and V 0 bases, and 4 bases lay outside the gene matches. This CDR3 region has 15 residues. CDR3 in DNA: TGCGCCAGCAGCTTGGGGGACAGGGAGGGTGAAAAACTGTTTTTT. Translated, it gives CASSLGDREGEKLFF.